Following are 8 T cell receptor beta chains from one sample sequenced in a study of control samples from healthy donors and cancer patients. The protocol was immunoSEQ multiplex PCR, while the TCRdb copy is restricted to in-frame clones and leaves out a portion. This table holds approximately 100,000 clones, around nine tenths found once. Sequencing was performed on blood. All receptors derive from a man aged 25-40 years in good health.

V usage is TRBV28 and J usage is TRBJ2-4; no clear D gene. The V and J ends lost 5 bases and 4 bases respectively, with 12 bases between them. Germline assignment: CDR1 MDHEN and CDR2 SYDVKM. The CDR3 extends over 14 amino acids. CDR3 DNA sequence: TGTGCCAGCAGTCAGGTGACCCCTAAAAACATTCAGTACTTC. As protein: CASSQVTPKNIQYF.

This chain joins TRBV2 and TRBJ1-5, with D possibly matching TRBD1 (5 bases). Trimming stripped 4 bases from V and 7 bases from J, with 11 bases between. The CDR3 has 13 amino acids. Germline CDR1 is SNHLY and CDR2 is FYNNEI. The CDR3 DNA reads as TGTGCCAGCAGTGGGGACGGGGAGCAGCCCCAGCATTTT. The encoded protein is CASSGDGEQPQHF.

The chain recombines TRBV20-1 with TRBJ2-5; TRBD2 might be the D (6 bases). CDR1 and CDR2 from the germline V gene are DFQATT and SNEGSKA (reference sequence). The CDR3 is 13 residues long. Trimming shortened V by 4 bases and J by 5 bases, and 14 bases separated the two germline ends. The CDR3: CSATDAGTETQYF. The CDR3 bases are TGCAGTGCTACTGACGCGGGGACGGAGACCCAGTACTTC.

This clone was observed a few times. The same CDR3 can be traced to other DNA sequences in this sample. CDR3 amino acids: CASSSGPNQPQHF. The CDR3 DNA is TGTGCCAGCAGCTCGGGGCCCAATCAGCCCCAGCATTTT. The chain uses TRBV7-2 and TRBJ1-5, with a weak D call TRBD1 (5 bases). V was shortened by 4 bases and J by 3 bases, with 7 bases between the two germline ends. CDR1 SGHTA and CDR2 FQGNSA come from the germline V gene. The CDR3 is 13 residues long.

V and J are TRBV9 and TRBJ2-7; D may be TRBD2 (6 bases). CDR1 is SGDLS and CDR2 is YYNGEE in the germline V gene. CDR3 length: 14 amino acids. Trimming pared 4 bases from V and 1 base from J, leaving 12 bases between. DNA for the CDR3: TGTGCCAGCAGCCTAAATCGGGGGTCCTACGAGCAGTACTTC. This translates into CASSLNRGSYEQYF.

The genes are TRBV27 and TRBJ2-7; a weak D match, TRBD2 (5 bases). CDR1 is MNHEY, CDR2 SMNVEV, per germline (reference sequence). The CDR3 runs 14 residues. V dropped 6 bases and J dropped 2 bases, with 14 bases sitting between them. CDR3 DNA: TGTGCCAGCAGCCCTGTAGCGTCTACCTACGAGCAGTACTTC. Its protein product is CASSPVASTYEQYF.

This rearrangement joins TRBV6-6 to TRBJ1-2, with TRBD1 matching over 12 bases. V lost 5 bases to trimming and J lost 4 bases; unmatched junction nucleotides: 5. There are 15 residues in the CDR3. Germline V gene data show CDR1 as MNHNY and CDR2 as SVGAGI (reference sequence). DNA of the CDR3: TGTGCCAGCAGTCCCGGGACAGGGGGCGGCTATGGCTACACCTTC. As protein: CASSPGTGGGYGYTF.

The CDR3 nucleotides read TGTGCCAGCAGCGTGCGTTCTAGCGCGGGGGTACCCGGGGAGCTGTTTTTT. It specifies CASSVRSSAGVPGELFF. This sequence joins TRBV9 and TRBJ2-2; the match to TRBD2 covers 7 bases. Germline lookup yields CDR1 SGDLS and CDR2 YYNGEE. The length of the CDR3 is 17 residues. J was trimmed by 6 bases and V by 2 bases; bases with no gene match: 13.